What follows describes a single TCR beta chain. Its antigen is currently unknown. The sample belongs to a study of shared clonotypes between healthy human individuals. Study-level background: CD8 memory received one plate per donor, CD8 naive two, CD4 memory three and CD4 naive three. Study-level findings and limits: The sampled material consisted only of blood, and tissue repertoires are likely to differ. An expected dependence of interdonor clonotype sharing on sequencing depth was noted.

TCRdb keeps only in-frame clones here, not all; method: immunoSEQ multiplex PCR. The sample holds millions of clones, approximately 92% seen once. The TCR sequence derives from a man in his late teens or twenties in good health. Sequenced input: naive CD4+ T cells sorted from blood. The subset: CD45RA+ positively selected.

CDR3 loop: CASSLVTIGTPEKLFF. The CDR3 nucleotides are TGTGCCAGCAGCTTAGTCACGATCGGGACACCTGAAAAACTGTTTTTT. J is TRBJ1-4 and V is TRBV7-9; D is possibly TRBD1 (6 bases). The CDR3 has 16 residues. Germline CDR1 and CDR2: SEHNR and FQNEAQ (reference sequence). V was trimmed by 1 base and J by 7 bases, leaving 16 bases between them.